This T cell receptor beta chain was retrieved from a study of T cell responses to AZD1222 COVID-19 vaccine. About the research overall: Second-dose intervals of approximately 4 or approximately 12 weeks were pooled. Study results and caveats: Spike-specific TCR breadth and depth were elevated following two AZD1222 doses. Repertoires were obtained solely post-peak T cell response. Reports say nearly half of spike-specific TCRs go after unmutated variant regions.

Generated by immunoSEQ multiplex PCR, the TCRdb table keeps only in-frame clones and is missing some. The sample consists of 95,000 to 150,000 clones, 89% of them appearing once. This clone was seen once. What it binds is not known. The sequencing used peripheral blood, collected on day 0 of AZD1222 vaccination. This clonotype was obtained from an adult in good health.

The CDR3 nucleotides are TGTGCCAGTAGTATAGGGCCCGCTAACTATGGCTACACCTTC. Protein product: CASSIGPANYGYTF. The chain carries TRBV19 and TRBJ1-2; D is unresolved. This CDR3 spans 14 amino acids. Germline CDR1 LNHDA, CDR2 SQIVND (reference sequence). V lost 1 base to trimming and J lost 0 bases, with 6 bases between them.